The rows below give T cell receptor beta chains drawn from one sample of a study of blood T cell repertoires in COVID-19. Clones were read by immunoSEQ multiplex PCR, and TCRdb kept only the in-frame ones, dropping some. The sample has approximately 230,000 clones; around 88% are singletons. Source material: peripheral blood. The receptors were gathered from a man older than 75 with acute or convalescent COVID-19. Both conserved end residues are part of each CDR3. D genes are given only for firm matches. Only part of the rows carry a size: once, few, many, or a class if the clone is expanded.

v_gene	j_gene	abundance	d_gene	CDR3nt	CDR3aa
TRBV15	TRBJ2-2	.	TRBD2	TGTGCCACCAGCAGAGACCTAGCGGGAGAAGGGACCGGGGAGCTGTTTTTT	CATSRDLAGEGTGELFF
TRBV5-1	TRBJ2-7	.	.	TGCGCCAGCAGCTTGCTCCGGGAACAGGGTGGTGAACAGTACTTC	CASSLLREQGGEQYF
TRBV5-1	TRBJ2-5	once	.	TGCGCCAGCAGACCTGGACTACAAGAGACCCAGTACTTC	CASRPGLQETQYF
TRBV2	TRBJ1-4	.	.	TGTGCCAGCAGTCAGGTGAATGAAAAACTGTTTTTT	CASSQVNEKLFF
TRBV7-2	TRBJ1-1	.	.	TGTGCCAGCAGCTTCCAAGGGGCGCAGGGTGAAGCTTTCTTT	CASSFQGAQGEAFF
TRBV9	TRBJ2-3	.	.	TGTGCCAGCAGCGTAGTTCCAGGGTCTAGCACAGATACGCAGTATTTT	CASSVVPGSSTDTQYF
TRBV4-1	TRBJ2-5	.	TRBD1	TGCGCCAGCAGCCAAACACCGGGACAGGGACACGAGACCCAGTACTTC	CASSQTPGQGHETQYF
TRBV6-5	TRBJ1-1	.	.	TGTGCCAGCAGTTACTCGACGCGGGTTGGGAACACTGAAGCTTTCTTT	CASSYSTRVGNTEAFF
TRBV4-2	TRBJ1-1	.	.	TGTGCCAGCAGCCAAGCCCCCCTAAATGCTGAAGCTTTCTTT	CASSQAPLNAEAFF
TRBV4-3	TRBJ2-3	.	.	TGCGCCAGCAGCCAAGGGACTAACACAGATACGCAGTATTTT	CASSQGTNTDTQYF
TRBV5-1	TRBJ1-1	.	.	TGCGCCAGCAGCTTGCCGGGGGAGAACACTGAAGCTTTCTTT	CASSLPGENTEAFF
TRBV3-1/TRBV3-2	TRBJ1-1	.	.	TGTGCCAGCAGCTACAAAGGGGCACGGAGTGGAGCTTTCTTT	CASSYKGARSGAFF
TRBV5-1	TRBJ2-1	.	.	TGCGCCAGCAGCTTGGTAGTGTCCAATGAGCAGTTCTTC	CASSLVVSNEQFF
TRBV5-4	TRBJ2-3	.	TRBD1	TGTGCCAGCAGCTCTGGGACAGGCCGCCTTAGCACAGATACGCAGTATTTT	CASSSGTGRLSTDTQYF
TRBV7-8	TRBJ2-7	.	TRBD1	TGTGCCAGCAGCTTACAGGGACAGGGCCACGAGCAGTACTTC	CASSLQGQGHEQYF
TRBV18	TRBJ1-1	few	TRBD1	TGTGCCAGCTCAAGGGGACAGGAGAACACTGAAGCTTTCTTT	CASSRGQENTEAFF
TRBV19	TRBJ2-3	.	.	TGTGCCAGTAGTACTAACAGAGTAGGCACAGATACGCAGTATTTT	CASSTNRVGTDTQYF
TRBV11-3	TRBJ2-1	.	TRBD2	TGTGCCAGCAGGGGAGCGGGAGGAGGAGAGCAGTTCTTC	CASRGAGGGEQFF
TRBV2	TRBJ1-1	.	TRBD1	TGTGCCAGCAGTGGGACAGGTCTGGAAGCTTTCTTT	CASSGTGLEAFF
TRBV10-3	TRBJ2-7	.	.	TGTGCCATCAGTGAAGGAGGGACCTACGAGCAGTACTTC	CAISEGGTYEQYF
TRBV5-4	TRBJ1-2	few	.	TGTGCCAGCAGAGAAGGGGCGGACTATGGCTACACCTTC	CASREGADYGYTF
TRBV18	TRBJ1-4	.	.	TGTGCCAGCTCCCCAAGACCGCAGGGGAGTGAAAAACTGTTTTTT	CASSPRPQGSEKLFF